This is a list of T cell receptor beta chains from one sample in a study of regulatory T cells in long-lasting Graves disease. TCRdb ran MiXCR on the multiplex PCR reads and lists one entry per CDR3 protein. The data hold about 460,000 distinct CDR3 sequences, with roughly 23% observed a single time. This specimen consisted of peripheral blood mononuclear cells (PBMCs), obtained when the disease was refractory, from a patient treated with antithyroid drugs. Receptors originate from a female donor with Graves disease. The CDR3 runs from the conserved cysteine through the conserved F or W. A D gene is named only where the DNA matches it firmly. For some rows the clone size is stated as once, few or many, or as a class when expanded; others skip it.

clone_size	d_call	v_call	j_call	cdr3_aa	cdr3_nt
many	.	TRBV25-1	TRBJ2-7	CASSDQETYEQYF	TGTGCCAGCAGTGACCAGGAAACCTACGAGCAGTACTTC
many	TRBD1	TRBV19	TRBJ1-2	CASRETGGRGYTF	TGTGCCAGTAGAGAGACAGGGGGTCGTGGCTACACCTTC
many	TRBD1	TRBV28	TRBJ2-2	CASRQDRGVTGELFF	TGTGCCAGCAGACAGGACAGGGGAGTCACCGGGGAGCTGTTTTTT
few	.	TRBV5-5	TRBJ1-5	CASSPTGGVRQPQHF	TGTGCCAGCAGTCCCACCGGGGGAGTAAGGCAGCCCCAGCATTTT
.	.	TRBV6-5	TRBJ2-1	CASSYKSEEIYNEQFF	TGTGCCAGCAGTTACAAGTCCGAGGAGATTTACAATGAGCAGTTCTTC
many	.	TRBV29-1	TRBJ1-1	CSVAQYIMNTEAFF	TGCAGCGTTGCCCAGTACATCATGAACACTGAAGCTTTCTTT
.	TRBD1	TRBV18	TRBJ1-4	CASSPRGGQGEKLFF	TGTGCCAGCTCACCGCGAGGGGGACAGGGGGAAAAACTGTTTTTT
.	TRBD1	TRBV15	TRBJ2-5	CATSTRDRSVGETQYF	TGTGCCACCAGCACTCGGGACAGGAGTGTCGGGGAGACCCAGTACTTC
many	.	TRBV2	TRBJ2-7	CASSGARPISYEQYF	TGTGCCAGCTCAGGGGCCAGGCCGATCTCCTACGAGCAGTACTTC
.	.	TRBV6-1	TRBJ1-2	CASAHLGGYTF	TGTGCCAGCGCCCATTTAGGCGGCTACACCTTC
few	.	TRBV9	TRBJ1-1	CASMATGRTEAFF	TGTGCCAGCATGGCCACGGGCCGTACTGAAGCTTTCTTT
.	TRBD1	TRBV7-3	TRBJ1-3	CASSSTGGQGSANTIYF	TGTGCCAGCAGCTCGACCGGGGGACAGGGATCTGCAAACACCATATATTTT
many	.	TRBV6-1	TRBJ2-7	CASAVRENEQYF	TGTGCCAGCGCGGTCAGGGAGAACGAGCAGTACTTC
many	.	TRBV7-3	TRBJ1-1	CASSRGPEGTEAFF	TGTGCCAGCAGCCGGGGGCCGGAGGGCACTGAAGCTTTCTTT
.	.	TRBV5-1	TRBJ2-2	CASSFGGGKLFF	TGCGCCAGCAGCTTCGGTGGGGGGAAGCTGTTTTTT
few	TRBD1	TRBV20-1	TRBJ1-2	CSARPMTGSSYGYTF	TGCAGTGCTAGGCCTATGACAGGGTCTTCCTATGGCTACACCTTC
.	.	TRBV20-1	TRBJ2-2	CSANYGASNTGELFF	TGCAGTGCAAACTACGGGGCCTCGAACACCGGGGAGCTGTTTTTT
.	.	TRBV7-2	TRBJ1-3	CASSPNKNTIYF	TGTGCCAGCAGCCCCAATAAAAACACCATATATTTT
few	.	TRBV28	TRBJ1-2	CASSEQGVIGYTF	TGTGCCAGCAGTGAACAGGGTGTAATAGGCTACACCTTC
few	TRBD1	TRBV4-3	TRBJ2-7	CASSPGQGGTYEQYF	TGCGCCAGCAGCCCAGGACAGGGAGGTACCTACGAGCAGTACTTC
many	TRBD2	TRBV6-1	TRBJ2-7	CASRRAGF	TGTGCCAGCAGACGAGCGGGGTTC